One TCR beta chain is described in this entry. Its target is not known. Collection occurred without any documented infections or immune events in donors. The table came from immunoSEQ multiplex PCR; TCRdb's copy has only in-frame clones and leaves some out. The profile shows some 120,000 clones, 84% of them singletons. The data derive from a study of identifying expanded T cells in peripheral blood. Looked up from germline, CDR1 is SEHNR and CDR2 is FQNEAQ (reference sequence). The trim removed 5 bases at V and 4 bases at J, leaving 7 bases unmatched. This CDR3 region has 15 residues. Regarding the study as a whole: Around 1.2 clones differed between technical replicates, versus roughly 16 and 20 over time. Variance in clone template counts between roughly two-week samples significantly increased with total template count across all healthy donors.

Specimen: blood. The chain is built from TRBV7-9 and TRBJ1-4; TRBD1 agrees at 7 bases. The sequence came from a person aged 18 to 75 in good health. The CDR3 is CASSKAGTDNEKLFF. The CDR3 nucleotides are TGTGCCAGCAGCAAAGCCGGGACAGATAATGAAAAACTGTTTTTT. The full variable domain, with the rest looked up from reference TRBV7-9 and TRBJ1-4, is DTGVSQNPRHKITKRGQNVTFRCDPISEHNRLYWYRQTLGQGPEFLTYFQNEAQLEKSRLLSDRFSAERPKGSFSTLEIQRTEQGDSAMYLCASSKAGTDNEKLFFGSGTQLSVL.